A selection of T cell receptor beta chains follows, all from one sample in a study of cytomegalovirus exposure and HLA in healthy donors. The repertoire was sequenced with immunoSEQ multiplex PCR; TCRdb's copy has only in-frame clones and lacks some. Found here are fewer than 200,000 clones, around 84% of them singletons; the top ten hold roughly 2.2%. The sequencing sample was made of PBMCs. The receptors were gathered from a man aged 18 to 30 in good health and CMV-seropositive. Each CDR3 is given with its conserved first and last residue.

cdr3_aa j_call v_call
CASSPRLAGVYNEQFF TRBJ2-1 TRBV9
CSVVHTDREGYTF TRBJ1-2 TRBV29-1
CASSNSSGGYLEQFF TRBJ2-1 TRBV2
CASRDRSYNEQFF TRBJ2-1 TRBV5-1
CASSIPGGTYEQYF TRBJ2-7 TRBV19
CASTGFYAGTEAFF TRBJ1-1 TRBV19
CASSDPDRGRAQPQHF TRBJ1-5 TRBV10-1
CSGYRGAGELFF TRBJ2-2 TRBV29-1
CASSLEHREGYEQYF TRBJ2-7 TRBV7-9
CASSAIQGAHGYTF TRBJ1-2 TRBV9
CASSLAPGERDTQYF TRBJ2-3 TRBV5-1
CASSPLRDRGETQYF TRBJ2-5 TRBV7-8
CASSYSTFSGGETQYF TRBJ2-5 TRBV6-5
CASSHTDRGGDQPQHF TRBJ1-5 TRBV4-1
CASSLGQGANEQFF TRBJ2-1 TRBV7-7
CASSSPRQENTEAFF TRBJ1-1 TRBV11-3
CSVEGAAYEQYF TRBJ2-7 TRBV29-1
CASSVGGGPGETQYF TRBJ2-5 TRBV2
CASSEMRVAGELFF TRBJ2-2 TRBV6-1
CASSATGVGEKLFF TRBJ1-4 TRBV7-9
CASSLGGGEIYSPLHF TRBJ1-6 TRBV5-1
CASSQDVVGDQPQHF TRBJ1-5 TRBV4-1
CASSQEQGAIAEAFF TRBJ1-1 TRBV4-2
CATSRDMDNLAKNIQYF TRBJ2-4 TRBV15
CASSPSGGFNTGELFF TRBJ2-2 TRBV9
CASSFKDRVYSPLHF TRBJ1-6 TRBV5-6
CASSEVRANYGYTF TRBJ1-2 TRBV2
CASSQDWASGGYEQYF TRBJ2-7 TRBV4-3
CASSLDRASNQPQHF TRBJ1-5 TRBV6-5
CAWSVFEGETQYF TRBJ2-5 TRBV30
CASSYGRSPNQPQHF TRBJ1-5 TRBV6-6
CASSDGPNQPQHF TRBJ1-5 TRBV5-4
CASRADRETGYGYTF TRBJ1-2 TRBV9
CASSPGQQETQYF TRBJ2-5 TRBV18
CASSLIGTGGSEQYF TRBJ2-7 TRBV11-1
CASSPQIAGGETQYF TRBJ2-5 TRBV6-5
CAWSTGGTSTDTQYF TRBJ2-3 TRBV30
CASRKTQGGDGYTF TRBJ1-2 TRBV6-1
CASSPVTTNQPQHF TRBJ1-5 TRBV18
CATSRDPSGQSSAYEQYF TRBJ2-7 TRBV15
CASSVGGGQIYEQYF TRBJ2-7 TRBV9
CSVVSADRGITDTQYF TRBJ2-3 TRBV29-1
CASSLGTANTEAFF TRBJ1-1 TRBV4-1
CASSESRGNQPQHF TRBJ1-5 TRBV6-1
CASSLAPGGAASTDTQYF TRBJ2-3 TRBV5-4
CASSQDIGNNYGYTF TRBJ1-2 TRBV4-3
CASSPKRVTSTDTQYF TRBJ2-3 TRBV13
CASSLATGVSNQPQHF TRBJ1-5 TRBV7-2